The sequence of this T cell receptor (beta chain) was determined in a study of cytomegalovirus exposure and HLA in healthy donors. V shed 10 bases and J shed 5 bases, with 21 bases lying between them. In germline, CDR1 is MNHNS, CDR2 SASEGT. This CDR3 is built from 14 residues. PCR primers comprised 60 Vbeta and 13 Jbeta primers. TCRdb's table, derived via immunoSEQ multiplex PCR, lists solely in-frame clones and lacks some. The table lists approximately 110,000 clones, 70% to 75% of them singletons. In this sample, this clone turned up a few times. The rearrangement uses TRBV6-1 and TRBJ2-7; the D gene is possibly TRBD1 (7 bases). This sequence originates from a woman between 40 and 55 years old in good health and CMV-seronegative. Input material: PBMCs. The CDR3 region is CATRAEGARNEQYF. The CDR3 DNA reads TGTGCCACCCGGGCGGAGGGGGCGCGAAACGAGCAGTACTTC.